This passage covers 7 T cell receptor beta chains from one sample sequenced in a study of long-term antiretroviral therapy in people with HIV. The assay used was immunoSEQ (version v3.0), run at survey level. Assay used: immunoSEQ multiplex PCR; TCRdb lists only in-frame clones, some missing. The table lists about 22,000 clones, roughly 88% of them singletons, with approximately 5.9% in the top ten. The starting material was unsorted PBMCs, obtained 0.6 years after starting antiretroviral therapy. These receptors came from a man aged 60 to 75 with HIV.

The chain couples TRBV5-4 to TRBJ2-7; tentative D call: TRBD1 (5 bases). The CDR3 sequence is 15 residues long. From germline, CDR1 is SGHNT and CDR2 YYREEE (reference sequence). Deletions cut 2 bases from V and 3 bases from J, with 15 bases between. The CDR3 sequence is CASSFKSDSVYEQYF. As DNA, the CDR3 is TGTGCCAGCAGCTTTAAGTCTGACAGCGTCTACGAGCAGTACTTC. The variable domain in full, with the rest retrieved from reference TRBV5-4 and TRBJ2-7, is ETGVTQSPTHLIKTRGQQVTLRCSSQSGHNTVSWYQQALGQGPQFIFQYYREEENGRGNFPPRFSGLQFPNYSSELNVNALELDDSALYLCASSFKSDSVYEQYFGPGTRLTVT.

The chain uses TRBV5-5 and TRBJ1-2, with 8 bases matching TRBD1. The CDR3 extends over 14 amino acids. J was trimmed by 6 bases and V by 3 bases; bases with no gene match: 7. Germline assignment: CDR1 SGHKS and CDR2 YYEKEE (reference sequence). In DNA form, the CDR3 reads TGTGCCAGCAGCTCCCCCGGACAGGGCCATGGCTACACCTTC. Residues: CASSSPGQGHGYTF.

The chain carries TRBV28 and TRBJ2-3; maybe TRBD1 (6 bases). Per the germline V gene, CDR1 is MDHEN and CDR2 is SYDVKM. Trimming took 6 bases from V and 2 from J, leaving 12 bases between them. CDR3 length: 14 amino acids. CDR3 region: CASSQGQITDTQYF. DNA of the CDR3: TGTGCCAGCAGCCAAGGACAGATCACAGATACGCAGTATTTT.

The gene calls are TRBV14 and TRBJ1-1, with unresolved D. The CDR3 is made up of 13 amino acids. V gave up 1 base and J gave up 4 bases, with 7 bases separating them. Germline V gives CDR1 SGHDN, CDR2 FVKESK. CDR3 DNA sequence: TGTGCCAGCAGCCAAGTGGGGTTCACTGAAGCTTTCTTT. Amino acid sequence: CASSQVGFTEAFF.

The chain employs TRBV7-3 and TRBJ1-5; the D gene is possibly TRBD1 (5 bases). Germline V gives CDR1 SGHTA, CDR2 FQGTGA. Trimming cost V 1 base and J 2 bases, with 15 bases left between them. The CDR3 loop spans 17 amino acids. The CDR3: CASSLRSKGGGNQPQHF. The CDR3 region has the DNA TGTGCCAGCAGCTTAAGATCGAAGGGAGGGGGCAATCAGCCCCAGCATTTT.

The J gene is TRBJ1-5, the V gene TRBV7-2; D might be TRBD1 (6 bases). This CDR3 comprises 15 residues. V lost 5 bases, J lost 5 bases, and 16 bases lay in between. Germline loops: CDR1 SGHTA, CDR2 FQGNSA. This CDR3 is CASSLRTGGDQPQHF. CDR3 sequence (DNA): TGTGCCAGCAGCCTTCGGACCGGGGGCGATCAGCCCCAGCATTTT.

The rearrangement links TRBV21-1 to TRBJ2-7; the table's D gene call, TRBD2, was not cross checked with the DNA. TRBV21-1 counts as a pseudogene. The CDR3 is 16 residues long. The CDR3, as DNA: TGTGCCAGCAGCAAAGAACGAGAGTTTAAAACCTACGAGCAGTACTTC. Its protein is CASSKEREFKTYEQYF.